Listed here are 11 T cell receptor beta chains from one sample, sequenced in a study of glioma-infiltrating T cells. Using RNA template, CDR3s of TCR alpha and beta were amplified with iRepertoire arm-PCR. Via MiXCR, TCRdb re-called the multiplex PCR reads, giving one row per CDR3 protein. The sample carries approximately 820 distinct CDR3 sequences, about a sixth recorded once. What was sequenced was glioma tissue, nonneoplastic brain tissue, or PBMCs (not recorded which). The receptors stem from a human donor with low-grade glioma or glioblastoma, undergoing nonglioma brain surgery, or in good health (not recorded which).

The chain combines TRBV27 with TRBJ1-5; maybe TRBD1 (6 bases). Trimming took 4 bases from V and 4 from J, leaving 23 bases between them. Per germline, CDR1 MNHEY and CDR2 SMNVEV (reference sequence). The CDR3 is made up of 18 amino acids. The CDR3 loop reads CASSSTPQGRWQNQPQHF. For the CDR3, the DNA is TGTGCCAGCAGTTCCACCCCCCAGGGGCGTTGGCAAAATCAGCCCCAGCATTTT.

Many counts were recorded for this clonotype. The genes are TRBV11-2 and TRBJ2-1, with D uncertain. The V gene's germline CDR1 is SGHAT and CDR2 FQNNGV. V lost 3 bases and J 7 bases, leaving 10 bases between the germline ends. The CDR3 runs to 13 residues. CDR3 nucleotides: TGTGCCAGCAGCTTGAGCCTGGAGAATGAGCAGTTCTTC. It yields the protein CASSLSLENEQFF.

This rearrangement joins TRBV7-2 to TRBJ2-1; TRBD1 might be the D (5 bases). With 7 bases removed from V and 9 bases from J, the gap between germline ends came to 13 bases. The CDR3 has 12 amino acids. In germline, CDR1 is SGHTA, CDR2 FQGNSA. CDR3 sequence (DNA): TGTGCCAGCACCAAACAGGATCCTGAGCAGTTCTTC. This gives the protein CASTKQDPEQFF.

This sequence joins TRBV20-1 and TRBJ2-3; possibly TRBD1 or TRBD2 for D (7 bases each). This CDR3 is built from 21 residues. Germline V gene lookup returns CDR1 DFQATT and CDR2 SNEGSKA (reference sequence). Trimming removed 3 bases at V and 0 bases at J, with 31 bases between. DNA for the CDR3: TGCAGTGCTAGGGTCCCTGCCGGGACAGATAACACCGGGGGGAGCACAGATACGCAGTATTTT. Encoded protein: CSARVPAGTDNTGGSTDTQYF.

This clonotype ranks as large. The genes are TRBV15 and TRBJ1-6; no firm D call. V was trimmed by 1 base and J by 0 bases, leaving 7 bases between them. The CDR3 contains 16 residues. Germline CDR1 reads LNHNV; CDR2 reads YYDKDF (reference sequence). CDR3 amino acids: CATSRVPDSYNSPLHF. In DNA form, the CDR3 reads TGTGCCACCAGCAGAGTGCCCGACTCCTATAATTCACCCCTCCACTTT.

This clonotype ranks as medium-sized (0.01 to 0.1%). The chain joins TRBV7-8 to TRBJ1-5, with 8 bases aligning to TRBD1. Unmatched junction bases numbered 4, after V lost 3 bases and J lost 3 bases. Germline V gene lookup returns CDR1 SGHVS and CDR2 FQNEAQ. The CDR3 covers 15 residues. The CDR3 reads CASSFGTGVNQPQHF. The CDR3 nucleotides are TGTGCCAGCAGCTTCGGGACAGGCGTCAATCAGCCCCAGCATTTT.

Relative to its sample, this clonotype is medium-sized (0.01 to 0.1%). This chain connects TRBV9 to TRBJ2-3; no definite D call. Per germline, CDR1 SGDLS and CDR2 YYNGEE. The CDR3 has 13 residues. Deletions cut 0 bases from V and 4 bases from J, with 6 bases between. The CDR3 DNA follows: TGTGCCAGCAGCGTAGCAGTTCCAGATACGCAGTATTTT. Translation gives CASSVAVPDTQYF.

By sample fraction, this clonotype is medium-sized. J is TRBJ2-1 and V is TRBV4-3; weak D call: TRBD1 (5 bases). The ends were cut back, 3 bases at V and 4 bases at J, with 7 bases in the middle. The CDR3 length is 13 residues. The germline CDR1 and CDR2 sequences are LGHNA and YSLEER. CDR3 sequence (DNA): TGCGCCAGCAGCCAGGGGCCGTACAATGAGCAGTTCTTC. It is translated as CASSQGPYNEQFF.

The gene calls are TRBV4-1 and TRBJ2-3; no clear D gene. V lost 4 bases to trimming and J lost 0 bases, with 20 bases between them. CDR3 size: 18 residues. Germline lookup yields CDR1 MGHRA and CDR2 YSYEKL. CDR3: CASSLHAPTNTSTDTQYF. In DNA, the CDR3 is TGCGCCAGCAGCCTTCATGCCCCAACAAATACTAGCACAGATACGCAGTATTTT.

This clonotype was detected ten times or more. A single base separates this from a much larger clone, so it may be a read error. V gene TRBV20-1 combines with J gene TRBJ1-1, with a weak D call TRBD1 (5 bases). The germline CDR1 and CDR2 sequences are DFQATT and SNEGSKA (reference sequence). This CDR3 contains 14 residues. V was cut by 5 bases and J by 1 base, with 14 bases left in between. Written as DNA, the CDR3 is TGCAGTGCTCCCTTGGGGGGTACGAACACTGAAGCTTTCTTT. Protein product: CSAPLGGTNTEAFF.

In its sample, this clonotype ranks as medium-sized. The V gene is TRBV12-5, the J gene TRBJ2-3; no definite D call. This CDR3 has 13 residues. Germline lookup yields CDR1 LGHNT and CDR2 FRNRAP. V lost 2 bases, J lost 2 bases, and 5 bases lay in between. This CDR3 is CASGLTFTDTQYF. The CDR3 DNA reads TGTGCTAGTGGTTTGACCTTCACAGATACGCAGTATTTT.